These 11 T cell receptor beta chains were all obtained from the same sample, sequenced in a study of Tregs in tolerant kidney transplant recipients. The data were produced by immunoSEQ multiplex PCR, yet TCRdb's version contains in-frame clones alone and is incomplete. In the table there are about 240,000 clones, 65% to 85% of which are singletons. Sequencing used CD4+ T cells from blood. These receptors were taken from a human donor in good health.

The rearrangement joins TRBV30 to TRBJ1-2; perhaps TRBD1 as D (5 bases). The germline V gene has CDR1 GTSNPN and CDR2 SVGIG (reference sequence). Trimming pared 3 bases from V and 1 base from J, leaving 15 bases between. The CDR3 totals 15 residues. The chain's CDR3 is CAWRPIGGNNYGYTF. The CDR3 coding sequence is TGTGCCTGGAGACCTATCGGGGGTAATAACTATGGCTACACCTTC.

The chain is built from TRBV18 and TRBJ2-7; no definite D call. Trimming removed 6 bases at V and 3 bases at J, with 9 bases between. Germline lookup yields CDR1 KGHSH and CDR2 LQKENI. This CDR3 comprises 12 residues. The CDR3 DNA reads as TGTGCCAGCTCCTATAACAACTACGAGCAGTACTTC. It codes for CASSYNNYEQYF. Filled out from reference TRBV18 and TRBJ2-7, the complete variable domain reads NAGVMQNPRHLVRRRGQEARLRCSPMKGHSHVYWYRQLPEEGLKFMVYLQKENIIDESGMPKERFSAEFPKEGPSILRIQQVVRGDSAAYFCASSYNNYEQYFGPGTRLTVT.

J is TRBJ2-5 and V is TRBV29-1; 9 positions match TRBD1. J lost 5 bases, V lost 1 base, and 2 bases had no gene match. This CDR3 region has 13 residues. Germline values: CDR1 SQVTM, CDR2 ANQGSEA. In nucleotides, the CDR3 is TGCAGCGTTGAAGGGGGGACAGGGGAGACCCAGTACTTC. Translated, it gives CSVEGGTGETQYF.

The DNA of the CDR3 is TGTGCCAGCAGTGACCTGGGGAGCTCCTACGAGCAGTACTTC. Its protein product is CASSDLGSSYEQYF. The chain joins TRBV2 to TRBJ2-7, with D perhaps TRBD2 (5 bases). The CDR3 runs to 14 residues. Germline V gene sequence: CDR1 SNHLY, CDR2 FYNNEI. V shed 3 bases and J shed 0 bases, with 9 bases lying between them.

This chain uses TRBV5-8 with TRBJ1-6; D is unresolved. This CDR3 is 18 amino acids long. The germline V gene encodes CDR1 SGHTS and CDR2 YDEGEE. V lost 2 bases and J 0 bases, leaving 15 bases between the germline ends. In DNA form, the CDR3 reads TGTGCCAGCAGCTTCGGGCACTTGTCCAGCTCCTATAATTCACCCCTCCACTTT. Its translation: CASSFGHLSSSYNSPLHF.

The chain has TRBV7-6 and TRBJ1-2; D uncertain. This CDR3 has 13 residues. In germline, CDR1 is SGHVS, CDR2 FNYEAQ. Trimming stripped 3 bases from V and 8 bases from J, with 13 bases between. DNA of the CDR3: TGTGCCAGCAGCTTGGCCTTAGGGTTGGGCTACACCTTC. As protein: CASSLALGLGYTF.

This clone was seen once. V gene TRBV5-6 combines with J gene TRBJ2-5; D uncertain. From germline, CDR1 is SGHDT and CDR2 YYEEEE. This CDR3 comprises 15 residues. V lost 2 bases to trimming and J lost 0 bases, with 11 bases between them. CDR3 sequence (DNA): TGTGCCAGCAGCTTAACCAGAGATTACCAAGAGACCCAGTACTTC. Residues: CASSLTRDYQETQYF.

The chain uses TRBV5-8 and TRBJ2-1, with TRBD1 as a possible D gene (6 bases). The CDR3 runs to 15 residues. The V and J ends lost 3 bases and 6 bases respectively, with 16 bases between them. Looked up from germline, CDR1 is SGHTS and CDR2 is YDEGEE. CDR3 in DNA: TGTGCCAGCAGCTCCCGACCGAGGGGGTCCAATGAGCAGTTCTTC. This encodes CASSSRPRGSNEQFF.

The V call is TRBV7-9, the J call TRBJ2-1, with TRBD1 matching over 11 bases. This CDR3 comprises 16 residues. Germline V CDR1 and CDR2: SEHNR, FQNEAQ (reference sequence). V dropped 2 bases and J dropped 6; count of bases not matched to a gene: 6. CDR3 sequence reads: CASSLNPGQGVNEQFF. CDR3 in DNA: TGTGCCAGCAGCTTAAATCCGGGACAGGGGGTCAATGAGCAGTTCTTC.

This clone was picked up a small number of times. V usage is TRBV7-9 and J usage is TRBJ1-2; the D is unclear. The ends were cut back, 1 base at V and 5 bases at J, with 11 bases in the middle. The length of the CDR3 is 14 residues. CDR1 is SEHNR and CDR2 is FQNEAQ in the germline V gene (reference sequence). The CDR3 coding sequence is TGTGCCAGCAGCTTAGTTCCACTTCCTTATGGCTACACCTTC. Residues: CASSLVPLPYGYTF.

The genes are TRBV4-1 and TRBJ2-7, with D possibly TRBD2 on 7 matching bases. The CDR3 is 14 amino acids. Trimming took 0 bases from V and 4 from J, leaving 10 bases between them. CDR1 is MGHRA, CDR2 YSYEKL, per germline. CDR3 region: CASSQERGGYEQYF. The CDR3 coding sequence is TGCGCCAGCAGCCAAGAAAGGGGGGGGTACGAGCAGTACTTC.